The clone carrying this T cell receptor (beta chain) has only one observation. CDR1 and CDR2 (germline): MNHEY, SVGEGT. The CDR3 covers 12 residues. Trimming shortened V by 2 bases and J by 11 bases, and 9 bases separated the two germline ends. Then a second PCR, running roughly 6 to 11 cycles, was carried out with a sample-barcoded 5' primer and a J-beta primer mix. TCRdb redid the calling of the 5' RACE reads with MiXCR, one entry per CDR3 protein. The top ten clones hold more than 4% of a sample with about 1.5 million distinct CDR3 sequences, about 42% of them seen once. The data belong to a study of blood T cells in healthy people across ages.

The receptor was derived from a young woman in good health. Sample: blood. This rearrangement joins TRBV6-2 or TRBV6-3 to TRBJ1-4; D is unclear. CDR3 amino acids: CASSYSAGKLFF. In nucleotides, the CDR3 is TGTGCCAGCAGTTACAGCGCGGGGAAACTGTTTTTT.